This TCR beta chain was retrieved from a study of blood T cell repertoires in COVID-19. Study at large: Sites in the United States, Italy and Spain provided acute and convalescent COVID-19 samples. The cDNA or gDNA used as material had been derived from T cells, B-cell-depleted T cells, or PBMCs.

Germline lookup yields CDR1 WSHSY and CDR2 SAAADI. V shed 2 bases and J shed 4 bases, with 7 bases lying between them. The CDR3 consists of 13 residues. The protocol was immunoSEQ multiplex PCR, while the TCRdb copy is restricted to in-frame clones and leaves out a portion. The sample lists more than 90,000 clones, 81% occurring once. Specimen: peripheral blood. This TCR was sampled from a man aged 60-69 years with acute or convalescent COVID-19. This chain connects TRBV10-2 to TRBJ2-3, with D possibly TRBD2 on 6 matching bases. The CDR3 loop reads CASSETSPDTQYF. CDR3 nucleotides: TGCGCCAGCAGTGAGACTAGCCCAGATACGCAGTATTTT.